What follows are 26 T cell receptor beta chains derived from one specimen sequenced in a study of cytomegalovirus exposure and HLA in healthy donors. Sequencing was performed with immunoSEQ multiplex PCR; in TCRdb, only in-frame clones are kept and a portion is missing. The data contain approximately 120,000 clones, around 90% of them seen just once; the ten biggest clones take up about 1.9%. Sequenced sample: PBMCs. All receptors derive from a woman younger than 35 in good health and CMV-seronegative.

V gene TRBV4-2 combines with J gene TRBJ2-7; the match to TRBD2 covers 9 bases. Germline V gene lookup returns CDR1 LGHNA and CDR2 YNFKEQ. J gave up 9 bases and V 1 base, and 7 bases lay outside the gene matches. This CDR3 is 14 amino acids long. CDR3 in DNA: TGTGCCAGCAGCCAAGGGGTAGCGGGAGCCGGGCAGTACTTC. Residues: CASSQGVAGAGQYF.

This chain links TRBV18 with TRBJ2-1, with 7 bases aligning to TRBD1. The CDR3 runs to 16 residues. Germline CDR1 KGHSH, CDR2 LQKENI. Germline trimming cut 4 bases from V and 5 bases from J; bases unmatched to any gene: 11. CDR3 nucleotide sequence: TGTGCCAGCTCACGACTTCCGGGACAGCCAGACAATGAGCAGTTCTTC. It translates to CASSRLPGQPDNEQFF.

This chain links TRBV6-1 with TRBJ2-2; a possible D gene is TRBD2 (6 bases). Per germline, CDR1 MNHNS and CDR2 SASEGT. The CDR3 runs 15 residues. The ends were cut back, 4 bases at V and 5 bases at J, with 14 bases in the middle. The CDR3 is CASSGIGSGTGELFF. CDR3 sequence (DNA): TGTGCCAGCAGTGGGATCGGGAGTGGAACCGGGGAGCTGTTTTTT.

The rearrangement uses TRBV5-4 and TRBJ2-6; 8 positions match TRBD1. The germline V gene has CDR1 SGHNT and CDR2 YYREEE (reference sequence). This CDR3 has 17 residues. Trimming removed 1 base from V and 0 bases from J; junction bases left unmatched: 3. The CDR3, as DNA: TGTGCCAGCAGCTTGCAGGGGGCGATCTCTGGGGCCAACGTCCTGACTTTC. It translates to CASSLQGAISGANVLTF.

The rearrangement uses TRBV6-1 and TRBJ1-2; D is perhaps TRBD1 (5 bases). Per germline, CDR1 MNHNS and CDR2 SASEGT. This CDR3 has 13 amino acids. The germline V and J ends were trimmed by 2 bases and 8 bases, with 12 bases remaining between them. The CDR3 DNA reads TGTGCCAGCAGTGAAACCAGGGTCCAGGGCTACACCTTC. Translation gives CASSETRVQGYTF.

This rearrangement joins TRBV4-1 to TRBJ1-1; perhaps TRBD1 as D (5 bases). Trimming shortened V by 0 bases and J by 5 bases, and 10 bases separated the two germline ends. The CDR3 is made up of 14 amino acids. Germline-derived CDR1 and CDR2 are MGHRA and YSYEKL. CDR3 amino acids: CASSQDRDETEAFF. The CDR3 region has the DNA TGCGCCAGCAGCCAAGACAGGGATGAAACTGAAGCTTTCTTT.

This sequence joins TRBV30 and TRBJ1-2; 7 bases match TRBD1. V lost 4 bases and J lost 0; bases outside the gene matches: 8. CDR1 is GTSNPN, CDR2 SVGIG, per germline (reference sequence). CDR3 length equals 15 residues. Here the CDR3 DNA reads TGTGCCTGGACTAAGGGGACAGCGACTAACTATGGCTACACCTTC. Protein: CAWTKGTATNYGYTF.

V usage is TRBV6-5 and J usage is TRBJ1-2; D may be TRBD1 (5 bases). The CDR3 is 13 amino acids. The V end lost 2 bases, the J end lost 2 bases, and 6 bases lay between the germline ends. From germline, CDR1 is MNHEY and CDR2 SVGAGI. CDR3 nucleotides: TGTGCCAGCAGTTACCGACAGAACTATGGCTACACCTTC. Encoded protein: CASSYRQNYGYTF.

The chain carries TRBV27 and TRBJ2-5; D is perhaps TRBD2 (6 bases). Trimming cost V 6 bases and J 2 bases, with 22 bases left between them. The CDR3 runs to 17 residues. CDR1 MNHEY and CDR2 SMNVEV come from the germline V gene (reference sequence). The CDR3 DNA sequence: TGTGCCAGCAGCCTTACACCCGGGACTGCTTTACAAGAGACCCAGTACTTC. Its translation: CASSLTPGTALQETQYF.

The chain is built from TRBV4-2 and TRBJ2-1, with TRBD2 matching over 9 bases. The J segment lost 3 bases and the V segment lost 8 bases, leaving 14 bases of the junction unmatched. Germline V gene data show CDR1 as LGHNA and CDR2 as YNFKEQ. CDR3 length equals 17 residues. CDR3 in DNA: TGTGCCAGCCTCGGGATGGTGAAAGCGGGGGGCTACAATGAGCAGTTCTTC. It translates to CASLGMVKAGGYNEQFF.

Here the CDR3 DNA reads TGTGCCAGCAGAGGACTAGAATCGTTGGGGACCGGGGAGCTGTTTTTT. This translates into CASRGLESLGTGELFF. The rearrangement uses TRBV21-1 and TRBJ2-2; the table's D call TRBD2 went unverified against the DNA. TRBV21-1 is a listed pseudogene. The CDR3 runs 16 residues.

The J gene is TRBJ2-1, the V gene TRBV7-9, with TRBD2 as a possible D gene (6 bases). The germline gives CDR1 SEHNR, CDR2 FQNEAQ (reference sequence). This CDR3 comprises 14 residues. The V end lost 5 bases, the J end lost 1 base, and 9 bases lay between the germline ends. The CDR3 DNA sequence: TGTGCCAGCAGCCGCGGGATGTCCTACAATGAGCAGTTCTTC. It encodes CASSRGMSYNEQFF.

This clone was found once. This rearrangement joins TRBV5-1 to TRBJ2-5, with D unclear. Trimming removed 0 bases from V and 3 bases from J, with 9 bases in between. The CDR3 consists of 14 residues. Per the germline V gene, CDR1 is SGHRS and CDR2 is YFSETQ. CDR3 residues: CASSLAGIEETQYF. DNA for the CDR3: TGCGCCAGCAGCTTGGCAGGAATTGAAGAGACCCAGTACTTC. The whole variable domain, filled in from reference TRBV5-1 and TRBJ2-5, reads KAGVTQTPRYLIKTRGQQVTLSCSPISGHRSVSWYQQTPGQGLQFLFEYFSETQRNKGNFPGRFSGRQFSNSRSEMNVSTLELGDSALYLCASSLAGIEETQYFGPGTRLLVL.

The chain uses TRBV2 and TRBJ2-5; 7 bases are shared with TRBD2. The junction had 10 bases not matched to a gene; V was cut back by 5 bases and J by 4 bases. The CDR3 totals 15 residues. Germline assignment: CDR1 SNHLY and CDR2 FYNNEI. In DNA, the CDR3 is TGTGCCAGCAGTCCAGGACTAGTACTTCGAGAGACCCAGTACTTC. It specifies CASSPGLVLRETQYF.

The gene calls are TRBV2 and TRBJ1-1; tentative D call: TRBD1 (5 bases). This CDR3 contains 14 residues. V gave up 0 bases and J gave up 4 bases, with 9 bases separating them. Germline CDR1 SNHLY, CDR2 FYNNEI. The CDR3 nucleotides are TGTGCCAGCAGTGAAGCGGGGGGTTTCACTGAAGCTTTCTTT. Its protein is CASSEAGGFTEAFF.

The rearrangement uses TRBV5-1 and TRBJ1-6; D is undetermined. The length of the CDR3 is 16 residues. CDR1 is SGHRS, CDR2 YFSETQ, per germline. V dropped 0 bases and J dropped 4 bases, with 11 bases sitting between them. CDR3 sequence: CASSLAPQKYNSPLHF. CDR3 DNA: TGCGCCAGCAGCTTGGCCCCTCAGAAGTATAATTCACCCCTCCACTTT.

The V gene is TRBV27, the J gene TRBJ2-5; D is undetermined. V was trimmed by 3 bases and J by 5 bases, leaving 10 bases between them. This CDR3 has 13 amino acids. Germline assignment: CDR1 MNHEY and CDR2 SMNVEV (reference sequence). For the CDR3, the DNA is TGTGCCAGCAGTTTGTTTCCAGTTGAGACCCAGTACTTC. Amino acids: CASSLFPVETQYF.

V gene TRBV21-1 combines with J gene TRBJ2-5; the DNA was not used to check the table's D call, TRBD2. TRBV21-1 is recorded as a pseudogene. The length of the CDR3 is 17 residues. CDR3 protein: CASSIPETSRGEETQYF. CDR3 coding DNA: TGTGCCAGCTCAATACCGGAGACTAGCCGCGGCGAAGAGACCCAGTACTTC.

The CDR3 sequence: CASSFTPGQGITQYF. The CDR3 region has the DNA TGTGCCAGCAGCTTTACCCCGGGACAGGGGATTACCCAGTACTTC. V usage is TRBV11-2 and J usage is TRBJ2-5; 10 bases agree with TRBD1. The CDR3 runs to 15 residues. Trimming removed 3 bases from V and 8 bases from J; junction bases left unmatched: 9. Germline CDR1 is SGHAT and CDR2 is FQNNGV.

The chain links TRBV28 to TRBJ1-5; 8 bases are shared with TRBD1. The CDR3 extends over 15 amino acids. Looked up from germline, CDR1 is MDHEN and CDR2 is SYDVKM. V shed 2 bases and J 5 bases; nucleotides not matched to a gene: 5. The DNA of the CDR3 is TGTGCCAGCAGTTTAAGCGGACAGGGTCATCAGCCCCAGCATTTT. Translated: CASSLSGQGHQPQHF.

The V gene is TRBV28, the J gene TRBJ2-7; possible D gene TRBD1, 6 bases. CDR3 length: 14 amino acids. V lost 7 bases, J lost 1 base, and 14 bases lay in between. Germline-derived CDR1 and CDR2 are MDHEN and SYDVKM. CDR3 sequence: CASTNSGTSYEQYF. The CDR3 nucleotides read TGTGCCAGCACCAACTCGGGGACATCCTACGAGCAGTACTTC.

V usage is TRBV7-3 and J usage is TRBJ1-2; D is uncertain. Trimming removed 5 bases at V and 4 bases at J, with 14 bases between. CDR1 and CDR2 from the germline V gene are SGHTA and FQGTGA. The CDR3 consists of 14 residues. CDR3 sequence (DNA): TGTGCCAGCAGCCCACAAGGTAGCGGCTATGGCTACACCTTC. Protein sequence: CASSPQGSGYGYTF.

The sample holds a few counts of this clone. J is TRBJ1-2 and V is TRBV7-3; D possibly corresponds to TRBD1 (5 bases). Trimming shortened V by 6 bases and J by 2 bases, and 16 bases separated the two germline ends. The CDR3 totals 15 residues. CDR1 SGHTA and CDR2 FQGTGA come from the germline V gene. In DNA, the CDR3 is TGTGCCAGCAGGCCTCAACCTGGGGGGAACTATGGCTACACCTTC. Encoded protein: CASRPQPGGNYGYTF.

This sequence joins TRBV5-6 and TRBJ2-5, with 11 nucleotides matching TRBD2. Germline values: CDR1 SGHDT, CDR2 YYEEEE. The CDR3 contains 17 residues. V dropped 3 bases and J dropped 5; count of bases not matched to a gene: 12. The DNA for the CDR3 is TGTGCCAGCAGCTGGGGCGGTCTAGCGGGGGGCCCGGAGACCCAGTACTTC. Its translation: CASSWGGLAGGPETQYF.

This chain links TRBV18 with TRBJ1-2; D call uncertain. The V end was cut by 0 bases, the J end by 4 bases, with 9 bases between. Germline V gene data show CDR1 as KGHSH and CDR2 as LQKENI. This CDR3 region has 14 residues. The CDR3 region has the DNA TGTGCCAGCTCACCACCGTCAGGAACCTATGGCTACACCTTC. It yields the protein CASSPPSGTYGYTF.

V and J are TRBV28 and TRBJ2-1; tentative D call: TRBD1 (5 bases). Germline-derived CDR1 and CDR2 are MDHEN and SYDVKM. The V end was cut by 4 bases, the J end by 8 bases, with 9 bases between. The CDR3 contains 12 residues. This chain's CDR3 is CASSWQGDEQFF. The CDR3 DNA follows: TGTGCCAGCAGTTGGCAGGGCGATGAGCAGTTCTTC.